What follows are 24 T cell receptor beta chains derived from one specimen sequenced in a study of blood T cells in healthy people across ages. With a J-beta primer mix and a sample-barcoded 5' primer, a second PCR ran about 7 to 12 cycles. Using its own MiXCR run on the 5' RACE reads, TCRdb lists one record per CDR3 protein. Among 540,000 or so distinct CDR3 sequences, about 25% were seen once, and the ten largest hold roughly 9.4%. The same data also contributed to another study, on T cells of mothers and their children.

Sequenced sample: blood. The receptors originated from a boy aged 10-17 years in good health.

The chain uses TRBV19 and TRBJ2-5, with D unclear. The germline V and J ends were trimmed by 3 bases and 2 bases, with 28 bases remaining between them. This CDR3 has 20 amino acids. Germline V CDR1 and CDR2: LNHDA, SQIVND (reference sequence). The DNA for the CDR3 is TGTGCCAGTAGTATCTTTTGGTCATTAGCAAATCAGAAAGTACAAGAGACCCAGTACTTC. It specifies CASSIFWSLANQKVQETQYF.

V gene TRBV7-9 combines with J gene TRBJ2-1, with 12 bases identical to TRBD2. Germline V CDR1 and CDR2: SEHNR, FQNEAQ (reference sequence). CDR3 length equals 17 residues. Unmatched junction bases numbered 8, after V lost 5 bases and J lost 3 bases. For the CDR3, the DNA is TGTGCCAGCAGCCCTAGACTAGCGGGAGCGGTCTACAATGAGCAGTTCTTC. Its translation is CASSPRLAGAVYNEQFF. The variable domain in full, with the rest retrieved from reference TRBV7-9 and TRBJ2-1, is DTGVSQNPRHKITKRGQNVTFRCDPISEHNRLYWYRQTLGQGPEFLTYFQNEAQLEKSRLLSDRFSAERPKGSFSTLEIQRTEQGDSAMYLCASSPRLAGAVYNEQFFGPGTRLTVL.

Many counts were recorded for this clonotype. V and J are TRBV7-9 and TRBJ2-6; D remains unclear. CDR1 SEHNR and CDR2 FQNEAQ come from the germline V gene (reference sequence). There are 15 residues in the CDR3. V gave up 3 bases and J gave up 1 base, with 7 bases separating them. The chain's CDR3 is CASSLSQSGANVLTF. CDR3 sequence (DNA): TGTGCCAGCAGCTTGTCCCAGTCTGGGGCCAACGTCCTGACTTTC.

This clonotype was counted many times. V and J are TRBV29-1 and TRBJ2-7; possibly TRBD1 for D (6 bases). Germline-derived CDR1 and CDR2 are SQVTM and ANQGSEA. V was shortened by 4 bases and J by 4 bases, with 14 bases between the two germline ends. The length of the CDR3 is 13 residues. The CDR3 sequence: CSVAQGNRYEQYF. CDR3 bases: TGCAGCGTTGCACAGGGCAACAGGTACGAGCAGTACTTC.

In nucleotides, the CDR3 is TGCAGTGCTAAAGAAGGTGGGGAGAACGATGAGCAGTTCTTC. This encodes CSAKEGGENDEQFF. The chain joins TRBV20-1 to TRBJ2-1, with D possibly being TRBD2 (5 bases). The germline V gene has CDR1 DFQATT and CDR2 SNEGSKA (reference sequence). This CDR3 is 14 amino acids long. The V end lost 4 bases, the J end lost 8 bases, and 18 bases lay between the germline ends.

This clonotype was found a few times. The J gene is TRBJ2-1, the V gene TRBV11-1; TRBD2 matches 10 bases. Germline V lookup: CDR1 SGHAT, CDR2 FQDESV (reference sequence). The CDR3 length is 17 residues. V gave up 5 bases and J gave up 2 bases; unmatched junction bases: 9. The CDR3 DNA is TGTGCCAGCAGCACCCGGACCAGCGGGAGGGCCTACAATGAGCAGTTCTTC. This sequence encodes CASSTRTSGRAYNEQFF. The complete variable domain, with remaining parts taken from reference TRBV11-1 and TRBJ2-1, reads EAEVAQSPRYKITEKSQAVAFWCDPISGHATLYWYRQILGQGPELLVQFQDESVVDDSQLPKDRFSAERLKGVDSTLKIQPAELGDSAMYLCASSTRTSGRAYNEQFFGPGTRLTVL.

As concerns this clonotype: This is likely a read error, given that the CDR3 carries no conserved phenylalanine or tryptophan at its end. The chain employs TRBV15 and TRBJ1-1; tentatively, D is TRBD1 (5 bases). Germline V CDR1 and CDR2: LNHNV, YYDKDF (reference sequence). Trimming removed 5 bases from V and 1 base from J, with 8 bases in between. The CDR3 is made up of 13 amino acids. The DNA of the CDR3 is TGTGCCACCAGCCTGGGGCAGAACACTGAAGCTTTCTCT. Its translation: CATSLGQNTEAFS.

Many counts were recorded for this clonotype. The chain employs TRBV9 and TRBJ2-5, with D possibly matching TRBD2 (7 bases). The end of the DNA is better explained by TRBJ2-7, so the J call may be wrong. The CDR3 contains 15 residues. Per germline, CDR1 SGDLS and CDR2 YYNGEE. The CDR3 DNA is TGTGCCAGCAGCGTAGGGAGGGGGGGATCCTACGAGCAGTACTTC. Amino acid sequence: CASSVGRGGSYEQYF.

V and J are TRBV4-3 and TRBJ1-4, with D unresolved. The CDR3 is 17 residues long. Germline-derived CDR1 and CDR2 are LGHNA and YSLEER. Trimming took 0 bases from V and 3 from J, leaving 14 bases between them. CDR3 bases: TGCGCCAGCAGCCAAGATAAGGCGGGAAGGGCTAATGAAAAACTGTTTTTT. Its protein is CASSQDKAGRANEKLFF.

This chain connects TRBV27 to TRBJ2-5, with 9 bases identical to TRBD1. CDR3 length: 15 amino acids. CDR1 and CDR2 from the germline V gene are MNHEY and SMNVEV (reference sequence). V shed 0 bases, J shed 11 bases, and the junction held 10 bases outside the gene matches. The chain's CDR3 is CASSLSGTGFGEQYF. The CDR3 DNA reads TGTGCCAGCAGTTTATCGGGGACAGGGTTTGGGGAGCAGTACTTC.

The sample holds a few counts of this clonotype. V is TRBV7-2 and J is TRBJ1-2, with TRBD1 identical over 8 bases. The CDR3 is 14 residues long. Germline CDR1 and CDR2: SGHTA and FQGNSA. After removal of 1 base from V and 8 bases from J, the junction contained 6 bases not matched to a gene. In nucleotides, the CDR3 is TGTGCCAGCAGCTTAGTGCAGGGGGCGCGGGGCTACACCTTC. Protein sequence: CASSLVQGARGYTF.

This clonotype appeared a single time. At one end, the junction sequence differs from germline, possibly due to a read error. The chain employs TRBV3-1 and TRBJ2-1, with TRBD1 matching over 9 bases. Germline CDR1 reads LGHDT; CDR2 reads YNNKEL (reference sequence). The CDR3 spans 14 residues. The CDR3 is CASSQDRTGDQWYF. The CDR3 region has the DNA TGTGCCAGCAGCCAAGACAGGACAGGGGATCAGTGGTACTTC.

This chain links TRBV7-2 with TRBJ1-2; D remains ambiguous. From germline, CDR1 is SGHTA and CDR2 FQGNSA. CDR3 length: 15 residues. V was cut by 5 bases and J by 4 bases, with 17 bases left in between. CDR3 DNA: TGTGCCAGCAGCCCCTCCGGTGGGCTAGGCTATGGCTACACCTTC. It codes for CASSPSGGLGYGYTF. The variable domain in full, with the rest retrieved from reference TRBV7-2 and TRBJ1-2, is GAGVSQSPSNKVTEKGKDVELRCDPISGHTALYWYRQSLGQGLEFLIYFQGNSAPDKSGLPSDRFSAERTGGSVSTLTIQRTQQEDSAVYLCASSPSGGLGYGYTFGSGTRLTVV.

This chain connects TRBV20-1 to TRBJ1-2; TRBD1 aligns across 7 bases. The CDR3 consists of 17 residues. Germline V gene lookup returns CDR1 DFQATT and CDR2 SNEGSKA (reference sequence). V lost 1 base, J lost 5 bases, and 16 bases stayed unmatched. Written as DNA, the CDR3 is TGCAGTGCTAGAGTCAGGGGGGCAGGGAGGTTTGGGTATGGCTACACCTTC. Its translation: CSARVRGAGRFGYGYTF.

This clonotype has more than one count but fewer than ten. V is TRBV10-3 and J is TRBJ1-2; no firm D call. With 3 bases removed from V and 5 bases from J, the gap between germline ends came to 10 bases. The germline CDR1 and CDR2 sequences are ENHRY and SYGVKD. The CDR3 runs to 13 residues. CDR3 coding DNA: TGTGCCATCAGTGATCACCGGGAATATGGCTACACCTTC. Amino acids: CAISDHREYGYTF.

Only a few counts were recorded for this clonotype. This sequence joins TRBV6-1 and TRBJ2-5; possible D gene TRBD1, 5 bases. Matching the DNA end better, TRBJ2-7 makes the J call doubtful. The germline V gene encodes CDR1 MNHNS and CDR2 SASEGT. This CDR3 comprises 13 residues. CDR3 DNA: TGTGCCAGCAGTGGGTTACAGGCCTACGAGCAGTACTTC. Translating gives CASSGLQAYEQYF.

CDR3 sequence (DNA): TGCGCCAGCAGCTTGGCCTGGACTAGCGGGACTCACACAGATACGCAGTATTTT. The encoded protein is CASSLAWTSGTHTDTQYF. The rearrangement joins TRBV5-1 to TRBJ2-3; 12 nucleotides agree with TRBD2. The length of the CDR3 is 18 residues. V was pared by 0 bases and J by 2 bases, with 7 bases of the junction left unmatched. Germline CDR1 SGHRS, CDR2 YFSETQ.

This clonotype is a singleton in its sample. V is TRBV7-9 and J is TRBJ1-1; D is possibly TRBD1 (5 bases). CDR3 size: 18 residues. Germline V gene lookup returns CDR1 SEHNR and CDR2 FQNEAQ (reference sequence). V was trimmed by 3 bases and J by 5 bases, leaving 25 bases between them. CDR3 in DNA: TGTGCCAGCAGCTTCGCTACAGCGGGCAGGGAGGTATGGACTGAAGCTTTCTTT. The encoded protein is CASSFATAGREVWTEAFF. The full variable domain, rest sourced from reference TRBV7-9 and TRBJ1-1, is DTGVSQNPRHKITKRGQNVTFRCDPISEHNRLYWYRQTLGQGPEFLTYFQNEAQLEKSRLLSDRFSAERPKGSFSTLEIQRTEQGDSAMYLCASSFATAGREVWTEAFFGQGTRLTVV.

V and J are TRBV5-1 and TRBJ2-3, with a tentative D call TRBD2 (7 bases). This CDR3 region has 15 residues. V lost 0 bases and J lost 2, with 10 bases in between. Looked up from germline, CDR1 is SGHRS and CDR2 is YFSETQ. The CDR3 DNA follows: TGCGCCAGCAGCTTGGTGGGGGGGCTCACAGATACGCAGTATTTT. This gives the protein CASSLVGGLTDTQYF.

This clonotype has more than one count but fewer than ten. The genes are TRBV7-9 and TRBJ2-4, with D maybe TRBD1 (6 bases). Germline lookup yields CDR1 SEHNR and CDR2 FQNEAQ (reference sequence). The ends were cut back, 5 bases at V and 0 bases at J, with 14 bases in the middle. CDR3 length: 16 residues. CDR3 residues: CASSGTSDLAKNIQYF. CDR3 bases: TGTGCCAGCAGCGGGACATCGGATTTAGCCAAAAACATTCAGTACTTC.

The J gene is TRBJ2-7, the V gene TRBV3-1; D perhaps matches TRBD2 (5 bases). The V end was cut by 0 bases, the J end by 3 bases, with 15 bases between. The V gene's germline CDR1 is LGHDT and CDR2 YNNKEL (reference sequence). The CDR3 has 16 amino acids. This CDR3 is CASSQDSLAWVYEQYF. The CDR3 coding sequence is TGTGCCAGCAGCCAAGATTCGTTAGCGTGGGTCTACGAGCAGTACTTC.

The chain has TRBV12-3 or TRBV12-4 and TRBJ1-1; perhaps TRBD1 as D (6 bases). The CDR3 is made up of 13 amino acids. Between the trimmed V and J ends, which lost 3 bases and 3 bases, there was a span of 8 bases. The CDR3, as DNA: TGTGCCAGCAGTTTCTACAGGGACACTGAAGCTTTCTTT. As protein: CASSFYRDTEAFF.

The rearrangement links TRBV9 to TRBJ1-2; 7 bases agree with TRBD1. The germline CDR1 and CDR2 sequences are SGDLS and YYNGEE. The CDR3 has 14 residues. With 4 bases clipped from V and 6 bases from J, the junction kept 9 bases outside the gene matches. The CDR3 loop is CASSPGTDPHGYTF. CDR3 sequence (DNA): TGTGCCAGCAGCCCCGGGACAGATCCTCATGGCTACACCTTC.

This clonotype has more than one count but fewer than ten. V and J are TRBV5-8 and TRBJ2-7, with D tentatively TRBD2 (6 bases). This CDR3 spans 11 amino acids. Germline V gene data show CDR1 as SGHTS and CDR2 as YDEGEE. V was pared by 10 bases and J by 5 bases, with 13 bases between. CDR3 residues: CASRGLDEQYF. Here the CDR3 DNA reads TGTGCCTCGCGGGGTCTTGACGAGCAGTACTTC. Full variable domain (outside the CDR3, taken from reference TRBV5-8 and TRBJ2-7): EAGVTQSPTHLIKTRGQQATLRCSPISGHTSVYWYQQALGLGLQFLLWYDEGEERNRGNFPPRFSGRQFPNYSSELNVNALELEDSALYLCASRGLDEQYFGPGTRLTVT.